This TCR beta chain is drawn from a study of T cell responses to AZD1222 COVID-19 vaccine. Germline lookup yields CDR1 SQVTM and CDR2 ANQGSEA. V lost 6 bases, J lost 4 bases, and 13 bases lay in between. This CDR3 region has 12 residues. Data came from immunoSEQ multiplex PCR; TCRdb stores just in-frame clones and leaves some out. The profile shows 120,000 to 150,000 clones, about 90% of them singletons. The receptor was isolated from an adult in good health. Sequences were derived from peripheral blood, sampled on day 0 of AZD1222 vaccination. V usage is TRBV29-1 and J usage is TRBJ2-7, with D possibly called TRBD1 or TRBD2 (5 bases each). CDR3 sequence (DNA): TGCAGCGTCCGGGGCTCTGCTTACGAGCAGTACTTC. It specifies CSVRGSAYEQYF.